Below are 5 T cell receptor beta chains sequenced from a single sample in a study of T cell clonality in common variable immunodeficiency. This table comes from immunoSEQ multiplex PCR, and its TCRdb copy is limited to in-frame clones, with some not included. The sample holds tens of thousands of clones, and no clone turns up only once. Sequenced input: peripheral blood mononuclear cells. The receptors shown here come from a person between 18 and 75 years old in good health.

The table lists this clone with a few counts. The covered CDR3 bases are TGTGCCAGCATGCCTAGCCAAAACATT. This codes for CASMPSQNI. The complete CDR3 sequence is CASMPSQNIQYF. This chain connects TRBV6-2 or TRBV6-3 to TRBJ2-4; tentative D call: TRBD2 (5 bases). The CDR3 end falls 3 residues outside the read, so it is completed with the germline J gene. Germline V CDR1 and CDR2: MNHEY, SVGEGT. V lost 7 bases to trimming and J lost 5 bases, with 9 bases between them. This CDR3 has 12 residues.

At least ten counts were recorded for this clone. The read halts 3 residues ahead of the CDR3 end, with the missing end drawn from the germline J gene. The chain recombines TRBV19 with TRBJ1-4; TRBD1 matches at 7 bases. This CDR3 is built from 13 residues. J gave up 8 bases and V 7 bases, and 7 bases lay outside the gene matches. Germline V gene data show CDR1 as LNHDA and CDR2 as SQIVND (reference sequence). The CDR3 reads CASTGGGYEKLFF. The sequenced CDR3 bases are TGTGCCAGTACAGGGGGAGGGTACGAAAAA.

This clone was seen at least ten times. Read data end 3 residues before the CDR3 end; the end is taken from the germline J gene. Other DNA sequences in this sample translate to the same CDR3. The J gene is TRBJ2-1, the V gene TRBV19; TRBD1 is a possible D gene (5 bases). Trimming removed 4 bases from V and 6 bases from J, with 13 bases in between. Germline V gene lookup returns CDR1 LNHDA and CDR2 SQIVND (reference sequence). The CDR3 sequence is 14 residues long. The sequenced CDR3 bases are TGTGCCAGTAGTACGGACCTAAGGGGCAATGAG. Translated, it gives CASSTDLRGNE. The whole CDR3 reads CASSTDLRGNEQFF.

A remark on this clone: The CDR3 goes on 3 residues after the read ends, and that part is filled in from the germline J gene. V gene TRBV20-1 combines with J gene TRBJ2-5; TRBD1 is a possible D gene (5 bases). The CDR3 loop spans 14 amino acids. Germline CDR1 DFQATT, CDR2 SNEGSKA (reference sequence). Trimming took off 0 bases at V and 1 base at J, with 9 bases between the two ends. CDR3 protein: CSARDGASQETQYF. CDR3 bases read: TGCAGTGCTAGAGATGGGGCTAGCCAAGAGACC.

This clone appeared many times. The CDR3 is cut off 3 residues early in the read; its end comes from the germline J gene. The V call is TRBV7-9, the J call TRBJ2-5; D may match TRBD1 or TRBD2 (5 bases each). Germline V gives CDR1 SEHNR, CDR2 FQNEAQ (reference sequence). The CDR3 totals 15 residues. V was clipped by 2 bases and J by 2 bases, with 12 bases between them. The sequenced part of the CDR3 DNA is TGTGCCAGCAGCTTAACAGGCTGGAGGCAAGAGACC. This translates into CASSLTGWRQET. The CDR3 reads in full as CASSLTGWRQETQYF.